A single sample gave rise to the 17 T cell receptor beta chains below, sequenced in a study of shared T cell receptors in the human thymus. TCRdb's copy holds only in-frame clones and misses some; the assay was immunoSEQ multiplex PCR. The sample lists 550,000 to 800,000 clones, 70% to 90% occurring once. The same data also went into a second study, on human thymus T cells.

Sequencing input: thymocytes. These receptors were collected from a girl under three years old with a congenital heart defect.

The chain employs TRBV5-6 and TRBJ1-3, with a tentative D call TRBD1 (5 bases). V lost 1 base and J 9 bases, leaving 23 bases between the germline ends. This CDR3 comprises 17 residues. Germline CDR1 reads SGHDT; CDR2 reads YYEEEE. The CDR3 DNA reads TGTGCCAGCAGCTTGAATGGGGGTTCGCACGCCGGGGGCACCATATATTTT. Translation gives CASSLNGGSHAGGTIYF.

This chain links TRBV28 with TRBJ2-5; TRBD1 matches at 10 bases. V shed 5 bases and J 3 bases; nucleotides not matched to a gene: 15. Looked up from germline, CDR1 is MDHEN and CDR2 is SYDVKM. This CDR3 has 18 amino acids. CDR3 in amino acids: CASSLPPPGQGLKETQYF. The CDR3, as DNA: TGTGCCAGCAGTCTCCCCCCGCCGGGACAGGGGTTGAAAGAGACCCAGTACTTC.

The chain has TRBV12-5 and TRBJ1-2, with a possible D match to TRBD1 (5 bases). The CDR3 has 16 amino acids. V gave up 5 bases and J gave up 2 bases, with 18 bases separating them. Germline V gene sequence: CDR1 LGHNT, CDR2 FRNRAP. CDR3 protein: CASGQMGLLLNYGYTF. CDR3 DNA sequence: TGTGCTAGTGGTCAAATGGGACTCCTCCTAAACTATGGCTACACCTTC.

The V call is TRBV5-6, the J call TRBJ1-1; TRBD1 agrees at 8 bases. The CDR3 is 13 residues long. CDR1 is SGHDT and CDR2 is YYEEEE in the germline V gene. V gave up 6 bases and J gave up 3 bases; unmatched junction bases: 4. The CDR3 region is CASTLDRDTEAFF. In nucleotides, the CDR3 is TGTGCCAGCACGTTGGACAGGGACACTGAAGCTTTCTTT.

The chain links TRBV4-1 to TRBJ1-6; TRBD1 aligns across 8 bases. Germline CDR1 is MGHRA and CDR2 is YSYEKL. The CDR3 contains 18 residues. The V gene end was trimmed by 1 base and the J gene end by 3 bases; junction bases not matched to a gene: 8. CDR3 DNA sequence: TGCGCCAGCAGCCAAGTTGAAGGACAGGGTAACTATAATTCACCCCTCCACTTT. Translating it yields CASSQVEGQGNYNSPLHF.

Here the CDR3 DNA reads TGTGCCAGCAGCGGATTAAGGACTAGCGGGGGGGCGGGGGATACGCAGTATTTT. As protein: CASSGLRTSGGAGDTQYF. The V and J genes are TRBV9 and TRBJ2-3; TRBD2 aligns across 15 bases. This CDR3 has 18 residues. The V gene end was trimmed by 3 bases and the J gene end by 6 bases; junction bases not matched to a gene: 11. Germline CDR1 is SGDLS and CDR2 is YYNGEE.

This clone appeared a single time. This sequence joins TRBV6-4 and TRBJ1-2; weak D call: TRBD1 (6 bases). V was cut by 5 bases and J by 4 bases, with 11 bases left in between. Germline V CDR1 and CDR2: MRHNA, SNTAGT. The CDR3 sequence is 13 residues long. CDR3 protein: CASSPTGFYGYTF. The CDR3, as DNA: TGTGCCAGCAGTCCAACAGGGTTCTATGGCTACACCTTC.

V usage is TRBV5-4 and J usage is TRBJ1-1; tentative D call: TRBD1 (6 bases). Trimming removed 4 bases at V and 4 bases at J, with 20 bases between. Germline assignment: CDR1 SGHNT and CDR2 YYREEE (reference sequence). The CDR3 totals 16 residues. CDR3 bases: TGTGCCAGCAGCACGGAAGTGGAACAGGGTGGCACTGAAGCTTTCTTT. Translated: CASSTEVEQGGTEAFF.

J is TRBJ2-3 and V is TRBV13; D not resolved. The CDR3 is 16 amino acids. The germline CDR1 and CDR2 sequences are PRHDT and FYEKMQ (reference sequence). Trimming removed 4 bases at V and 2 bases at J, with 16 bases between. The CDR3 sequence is CASSSDPYTDTDTQYF. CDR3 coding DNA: TGTGCCAGCAGCTCCGATCCCTACACAGACACAGATACGCAGTATTTT.

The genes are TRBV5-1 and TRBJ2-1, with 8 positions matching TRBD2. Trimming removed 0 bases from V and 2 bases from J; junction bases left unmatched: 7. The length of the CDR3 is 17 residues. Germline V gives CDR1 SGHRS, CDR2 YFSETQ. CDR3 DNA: TGCGCCAGCAGCTTGGAGCTAGCGGGTGGCCCCTACAATGAGCAGTTCTTC. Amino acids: CASSLELAGGPYNEQFF.

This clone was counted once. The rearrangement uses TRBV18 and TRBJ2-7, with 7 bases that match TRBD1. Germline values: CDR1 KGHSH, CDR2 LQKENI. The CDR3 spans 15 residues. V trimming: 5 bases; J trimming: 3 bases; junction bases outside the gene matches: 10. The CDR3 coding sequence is TGTGCCAGCTCAGCCGACAGGGTGGGACACTACGAGCAGTACTTC. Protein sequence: CASSADRVGHYEQYF. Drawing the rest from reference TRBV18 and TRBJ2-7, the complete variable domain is NAGVMQNPRHLVRRRGQEARLRCSPMKGHSHVYWYRQLPEEGLKFMVYLQKENIIDESGMPKERFSAEFPKEGPSILRIQQVVRGDSAAYFCASSADRVGHYEQYFGPGTRLTVT.

The CDR3 DNA is TGTGCCAGCAGTCAAAGCCCCCTAGGACTAGCGGGGCCTCAAGAGACCCAGTACTTC. Residues: CASSQSPLGLAGPQETQYF. The V and J genes are TRBV2 and TRBJ2-5, with 12 bases fitting TRBD2. Looked up from germline, CDR1 is SNHLY and CDR2 is FYNNEI. The CDR3 consists of 19 residues. V lost 5 bases and J lost 2; bases outside the gene matches: 15.

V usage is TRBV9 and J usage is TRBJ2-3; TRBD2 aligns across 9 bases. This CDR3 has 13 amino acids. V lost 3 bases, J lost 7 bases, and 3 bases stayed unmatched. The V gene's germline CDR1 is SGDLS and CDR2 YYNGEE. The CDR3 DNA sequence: TGTGCCAGCAGCGCTAGCGGGGTTAATACGCAGTATTTT. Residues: CASSASGVNTQYF.

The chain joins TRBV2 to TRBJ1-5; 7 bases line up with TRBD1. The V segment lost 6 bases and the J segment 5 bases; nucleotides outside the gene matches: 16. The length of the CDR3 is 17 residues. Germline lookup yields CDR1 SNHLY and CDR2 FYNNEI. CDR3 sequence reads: CASRQAGGRIVDQPQHF. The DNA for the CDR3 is TGTGCCAGCAGGCAGGCAGGGGGTAGGATCGTCGATCAGCCCCAGCATTTT.

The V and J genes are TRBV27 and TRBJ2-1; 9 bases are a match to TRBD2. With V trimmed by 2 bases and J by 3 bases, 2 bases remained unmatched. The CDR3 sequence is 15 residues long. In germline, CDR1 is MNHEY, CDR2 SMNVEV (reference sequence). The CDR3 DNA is TGTGCCAGCAGTTTAAGCGGGGGGAACTACAATGAGCAGTTCTTC. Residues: CASSLSGGNYNEQFF.

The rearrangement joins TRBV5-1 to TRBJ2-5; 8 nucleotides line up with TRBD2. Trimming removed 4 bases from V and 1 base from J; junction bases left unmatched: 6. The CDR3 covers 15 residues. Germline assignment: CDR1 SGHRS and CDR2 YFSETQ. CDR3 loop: CASSPWRGVQETQYF. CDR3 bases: TGCGCCAGCAGCCCCTGGCGGGGGGTCCAAGAGACCCAGTACTTC.

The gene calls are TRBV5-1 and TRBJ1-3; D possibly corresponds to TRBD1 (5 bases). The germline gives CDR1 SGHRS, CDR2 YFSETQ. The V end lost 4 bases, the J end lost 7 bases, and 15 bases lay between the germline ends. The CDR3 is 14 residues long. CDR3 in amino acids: CASSAGTRTNTIYF. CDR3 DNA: TGCGCCAGCAGCGCCGGGACTCGAACCAACACCATATATTTT. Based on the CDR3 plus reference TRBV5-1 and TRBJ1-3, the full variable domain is KAGVTQTPRYLIKTRGQQVTLSCSPISGHRSVSWYQQTPGQGLQFLFEYFSETQRNKGNFPGRFSGRQFSNSRSEMNVSTLELGDSALYLCASSAGTRTNTIYFGEGSWLTVV.